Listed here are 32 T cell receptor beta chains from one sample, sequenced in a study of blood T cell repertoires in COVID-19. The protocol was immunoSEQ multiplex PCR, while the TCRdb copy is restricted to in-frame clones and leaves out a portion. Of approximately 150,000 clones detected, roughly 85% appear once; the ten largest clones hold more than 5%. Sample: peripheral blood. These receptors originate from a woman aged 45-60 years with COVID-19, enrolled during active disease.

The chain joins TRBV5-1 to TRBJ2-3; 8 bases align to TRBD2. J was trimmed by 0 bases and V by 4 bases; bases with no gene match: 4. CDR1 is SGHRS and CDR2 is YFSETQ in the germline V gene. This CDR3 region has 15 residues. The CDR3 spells CASSRTSSSTDTQYF. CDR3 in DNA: TGCGCCAGCAGCCGGACTAGCAGCAGCACAGATACGCAGTATTTT.

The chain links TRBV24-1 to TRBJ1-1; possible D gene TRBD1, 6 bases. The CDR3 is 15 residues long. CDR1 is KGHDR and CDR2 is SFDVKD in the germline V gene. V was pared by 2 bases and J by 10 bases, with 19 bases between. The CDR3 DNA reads TGTGCCACCAGTGATTCTGGGACACTTGGTACGACAGCTTTCTTT. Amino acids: CATSDSGTLGTTAFF.

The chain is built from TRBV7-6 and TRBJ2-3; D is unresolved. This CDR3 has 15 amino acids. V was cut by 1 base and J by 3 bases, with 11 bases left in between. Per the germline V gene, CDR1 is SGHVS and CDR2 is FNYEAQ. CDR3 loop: CASSLEVTVTDTQYF. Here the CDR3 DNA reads TGTGCCAGCAGCTTAGAAGTCACGGTTACAGATACGCAGTATTTT.

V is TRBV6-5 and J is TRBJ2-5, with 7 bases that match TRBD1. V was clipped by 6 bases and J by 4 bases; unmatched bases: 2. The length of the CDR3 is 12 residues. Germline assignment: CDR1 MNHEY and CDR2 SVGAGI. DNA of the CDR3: TGTGCCAGCAGGGGACAGTCAGAGACCCAGTACTTC. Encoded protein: CASRGQSETQYF.

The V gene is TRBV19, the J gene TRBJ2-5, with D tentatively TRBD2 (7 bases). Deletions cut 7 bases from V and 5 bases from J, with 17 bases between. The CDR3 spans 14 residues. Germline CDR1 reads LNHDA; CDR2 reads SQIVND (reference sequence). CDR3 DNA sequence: TGTGCCAGTACCGTGGGGGGGGGCGCGGAGACCCAGTACTTC. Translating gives CASTVGGGAETQYF.

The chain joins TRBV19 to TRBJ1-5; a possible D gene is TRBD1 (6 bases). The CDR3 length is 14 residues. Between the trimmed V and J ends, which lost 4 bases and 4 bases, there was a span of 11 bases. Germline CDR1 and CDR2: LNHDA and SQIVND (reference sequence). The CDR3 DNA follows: TGTGCCAGTAGTAACAGGGAACTTAATCAGCCCCAGCATTTT. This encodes CASSNRELNQPQHF.

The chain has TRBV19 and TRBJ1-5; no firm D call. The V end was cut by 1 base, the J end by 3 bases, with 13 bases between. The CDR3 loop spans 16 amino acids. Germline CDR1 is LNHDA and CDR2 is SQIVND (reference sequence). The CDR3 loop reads CASSIVRGQLNQPQHF. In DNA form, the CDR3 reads TGTGCCAGTAGTATAGTTCGCGGGCAGCTCAATCAGCCCCAGCATTTT.

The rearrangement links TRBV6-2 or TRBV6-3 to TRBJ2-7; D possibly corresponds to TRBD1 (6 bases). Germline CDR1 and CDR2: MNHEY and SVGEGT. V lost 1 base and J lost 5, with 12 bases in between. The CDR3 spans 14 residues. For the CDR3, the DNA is TGTGCCAGCAGTTACTTGTACAGGGAGAACGAGCAGTACTTC. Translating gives CASSYLYRENEQYF.

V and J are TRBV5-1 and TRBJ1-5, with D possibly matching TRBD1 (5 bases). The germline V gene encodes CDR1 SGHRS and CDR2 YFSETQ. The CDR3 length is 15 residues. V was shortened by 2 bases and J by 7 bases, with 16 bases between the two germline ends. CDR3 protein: CASSFNGGGDQPQHF. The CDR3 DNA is TGCGCCAGCAGCTTTAACGGCGGGGGAGACCAGCCCCAGCATTTT. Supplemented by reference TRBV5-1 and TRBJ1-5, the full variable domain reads KAGVTQTPRYLIKTRGQQVTLSCSPISGHRSVSWYQQTPGQGLQFLFEYFSETQRNKGNFPGRFSGRQFSNSRSEMNVSTLELGDSALYLCASSFNGGGDQPQHFGDGTRLSIL.

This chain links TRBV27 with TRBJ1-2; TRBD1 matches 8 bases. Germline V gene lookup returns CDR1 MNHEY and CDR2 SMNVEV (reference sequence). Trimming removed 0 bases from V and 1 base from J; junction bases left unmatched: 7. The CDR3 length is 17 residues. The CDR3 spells CASSLSVDRGYNYGYTF. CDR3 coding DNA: TGTGCCAGCAGTTTATCCGTTGACAGGGGCTATAACTATGGCTACACCTTC.

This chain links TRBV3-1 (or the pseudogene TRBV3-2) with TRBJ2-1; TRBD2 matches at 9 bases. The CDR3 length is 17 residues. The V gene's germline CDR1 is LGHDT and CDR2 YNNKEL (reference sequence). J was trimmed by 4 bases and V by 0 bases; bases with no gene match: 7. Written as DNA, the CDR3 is TGTGCCAGCAGCCAAGATCGGGCTAGCGGGGTTTACAATGAGCAGTTCTTC. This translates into CASSQDRASGVYNEQFF.

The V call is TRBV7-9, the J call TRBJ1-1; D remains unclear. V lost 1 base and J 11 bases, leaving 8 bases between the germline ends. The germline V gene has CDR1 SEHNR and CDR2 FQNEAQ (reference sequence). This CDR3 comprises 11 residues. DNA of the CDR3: TGTGCCAGCAGCTTAGGGTCTACGGCTTTCTTT. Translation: CASSLGSTAFF.

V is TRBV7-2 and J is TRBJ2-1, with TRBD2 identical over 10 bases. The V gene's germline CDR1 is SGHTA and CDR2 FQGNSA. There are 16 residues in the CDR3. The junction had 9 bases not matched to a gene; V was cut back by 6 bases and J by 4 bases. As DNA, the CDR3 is TGTGCCAGCAGTCCGCGGAGCGGGGGGGTGTACAATGAGCAGTTCTTC. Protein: CASSPRSGGVYNEQFF.

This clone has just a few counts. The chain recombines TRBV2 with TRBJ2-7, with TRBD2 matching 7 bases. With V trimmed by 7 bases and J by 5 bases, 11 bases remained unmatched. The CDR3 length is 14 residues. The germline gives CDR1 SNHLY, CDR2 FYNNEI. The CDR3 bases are TGTGCCAGCAATGGGGATGGGAGGGGCCACGAGCAGTACTTC. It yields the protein CASNGDGRGHEQYF.

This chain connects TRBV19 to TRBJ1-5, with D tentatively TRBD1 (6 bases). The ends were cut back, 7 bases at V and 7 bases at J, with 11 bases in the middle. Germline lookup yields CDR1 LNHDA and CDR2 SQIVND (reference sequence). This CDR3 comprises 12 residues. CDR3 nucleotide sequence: TGTGCCAGTAAAACAGGGTGGCAGCCCCAGCATTTT. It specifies CASKTGWQPQHF.

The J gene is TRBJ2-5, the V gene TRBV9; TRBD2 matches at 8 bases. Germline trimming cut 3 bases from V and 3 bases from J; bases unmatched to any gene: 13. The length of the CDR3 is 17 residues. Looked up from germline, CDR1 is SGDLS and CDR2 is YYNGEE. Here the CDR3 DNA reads TGTGCCAGCAGCGCCAACGGGACTAGGACACTAAAAGAGACCCAGTACTTC. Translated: CASSANGTRTLKETQYF.

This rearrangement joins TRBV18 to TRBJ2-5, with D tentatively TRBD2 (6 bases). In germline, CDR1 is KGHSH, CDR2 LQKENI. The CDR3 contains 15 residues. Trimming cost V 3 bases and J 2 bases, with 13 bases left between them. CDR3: CASSPTRGTQETQYF. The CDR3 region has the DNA TGTGCCAGCTCACCTACCCGGGGGACGCAAGAGACCCAGTACTTC.

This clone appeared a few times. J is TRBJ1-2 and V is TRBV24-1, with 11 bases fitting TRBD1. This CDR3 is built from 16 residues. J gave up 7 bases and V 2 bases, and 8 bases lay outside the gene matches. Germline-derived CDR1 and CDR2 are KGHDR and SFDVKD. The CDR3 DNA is TGTGCCACCAGTGATTCTAGGACAGGGGGCATCGGTGGCTACACCTTC. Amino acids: CATSDSRTGGIGGYTF.

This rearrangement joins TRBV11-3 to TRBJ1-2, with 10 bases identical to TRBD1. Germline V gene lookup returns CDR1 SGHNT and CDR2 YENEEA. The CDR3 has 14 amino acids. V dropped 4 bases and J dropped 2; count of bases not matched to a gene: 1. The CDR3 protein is CASSSGQGNYGYTF. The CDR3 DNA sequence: TGTGCCAGCAGCTCGGGACAGGGGAACTATGGCTACACCTTC. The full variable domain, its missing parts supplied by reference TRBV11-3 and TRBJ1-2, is EAGVVQSPRYKIIEKKQPVAFWCNPISGHNTLYWYLQNLGQGPELLIRYENEEAVDDSQLPKDRFSAERLKGVDSTLKIQPAELGDSAVYLCASSSGQGNYGYTFGSGTRLTVV.

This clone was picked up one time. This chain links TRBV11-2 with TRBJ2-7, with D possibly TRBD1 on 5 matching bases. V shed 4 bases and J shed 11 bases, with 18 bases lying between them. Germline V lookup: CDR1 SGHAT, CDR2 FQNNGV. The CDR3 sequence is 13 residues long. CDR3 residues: CASSYTLREPEYF. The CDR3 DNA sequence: TGTGCCAGCAGCTATACCCTCAGGGAACCGGAGTACTTC.

In nucleotides, the CDR3 is TGTGCCTGGAGTGCAGAGGTCTCCTACGAGCAGTACTTC. Amino acid sequence: CAWSAEVSYEQYF. The chain carries TRBV30 and TRBJ2-7; D is ambiguous. Trimming removed 1 base from V and 0 bases from J, with 7 bases in between. The CDR3 consists of 13 residues. Germline V gene data show CDR1 as GTSNPN and CDR2 as SVGIG (reference sequence).

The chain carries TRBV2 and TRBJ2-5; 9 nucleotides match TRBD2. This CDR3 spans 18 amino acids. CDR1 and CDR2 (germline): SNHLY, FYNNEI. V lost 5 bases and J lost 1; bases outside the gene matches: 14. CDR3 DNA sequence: TGTGCCAGCAGTAAAGATTCGGGAGCGGGGGGCATCCAAGAGACCCAGTACTTC. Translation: CASSKDSGAGGIQETQYF.

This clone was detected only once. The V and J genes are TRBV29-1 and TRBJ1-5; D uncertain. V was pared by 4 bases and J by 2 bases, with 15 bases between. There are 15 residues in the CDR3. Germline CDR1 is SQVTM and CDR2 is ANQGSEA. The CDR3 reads CSVGLWGVGNQPQHF. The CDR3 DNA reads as TGCAGCGTTGGTTTATGGGGAGTTGGCAATCAGCCCCAGCATTTT.

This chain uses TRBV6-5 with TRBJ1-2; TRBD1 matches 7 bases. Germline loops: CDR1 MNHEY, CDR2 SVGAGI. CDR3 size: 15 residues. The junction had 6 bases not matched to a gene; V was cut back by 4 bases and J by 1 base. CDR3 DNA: TGTGCCAGCAGTTTCAGGCAGGGGGATAACTATGGCTACACCTTC. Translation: CASSFRQGDNYGYTF.

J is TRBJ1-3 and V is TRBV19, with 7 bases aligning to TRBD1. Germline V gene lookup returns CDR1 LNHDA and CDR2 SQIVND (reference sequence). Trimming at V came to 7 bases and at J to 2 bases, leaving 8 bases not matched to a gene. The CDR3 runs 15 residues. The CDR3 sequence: CASTYSGTAGNTIYF. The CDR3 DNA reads TGTGCCAGTACCTATAGCGGGACAGCTGGAAACACCATATATTTT.

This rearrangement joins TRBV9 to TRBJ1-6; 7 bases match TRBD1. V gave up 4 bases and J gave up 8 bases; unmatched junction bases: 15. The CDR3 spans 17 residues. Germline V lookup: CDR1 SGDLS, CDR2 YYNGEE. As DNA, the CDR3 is TGTGCCAGCAGCACCATGATGACAGGGAAATCGGATTCACCCCTCCACTTT. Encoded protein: CASSTMMTGKSDSPLHF.

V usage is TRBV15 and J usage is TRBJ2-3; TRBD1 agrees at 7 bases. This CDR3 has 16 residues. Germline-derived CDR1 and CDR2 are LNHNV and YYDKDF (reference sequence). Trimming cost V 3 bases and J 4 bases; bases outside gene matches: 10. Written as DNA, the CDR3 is TGTGCCACCAGCAGGAGGGACAGTTTTCAGGCAGATACGCAGTATTTT. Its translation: CATSRRDSFQADTQYF.

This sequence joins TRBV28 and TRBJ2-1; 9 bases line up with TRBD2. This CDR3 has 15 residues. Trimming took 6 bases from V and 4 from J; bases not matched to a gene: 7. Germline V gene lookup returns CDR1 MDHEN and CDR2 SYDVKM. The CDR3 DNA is TGTGCCAGCAGACAAATAGCGGGGGATTACAATGAGCAGTTCTTC. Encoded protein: CASRQIAGDYNEQFF.

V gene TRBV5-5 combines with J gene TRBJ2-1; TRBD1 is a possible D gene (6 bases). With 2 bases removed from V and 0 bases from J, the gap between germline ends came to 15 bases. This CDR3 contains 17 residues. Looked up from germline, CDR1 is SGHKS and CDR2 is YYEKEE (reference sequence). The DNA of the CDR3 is TGTGCCAGCAGCTTAAGGACAGTATCAACCTCCTACAATGAGCAGTTCTTC. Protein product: CASSLRTVSTSYNEQFF.

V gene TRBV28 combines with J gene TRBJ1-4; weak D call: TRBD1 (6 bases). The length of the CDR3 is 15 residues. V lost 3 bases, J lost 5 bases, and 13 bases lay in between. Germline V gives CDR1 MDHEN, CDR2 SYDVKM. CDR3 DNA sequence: TGTGCCAGCAGTTTCGGGGGGCTAGGGAATGAAAAACTGTTTTTT. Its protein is CASSFGGLGNEKLFF.

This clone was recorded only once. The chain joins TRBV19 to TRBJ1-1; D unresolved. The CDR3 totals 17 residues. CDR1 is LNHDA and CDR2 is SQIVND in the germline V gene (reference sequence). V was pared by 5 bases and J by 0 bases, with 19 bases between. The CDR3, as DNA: TGTGCCAGTAGTCCTTCCACGGGTAAGGAGATGAACACTGAAGCTTTCTTT. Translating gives CASSPSTGKEMNTEAFF.

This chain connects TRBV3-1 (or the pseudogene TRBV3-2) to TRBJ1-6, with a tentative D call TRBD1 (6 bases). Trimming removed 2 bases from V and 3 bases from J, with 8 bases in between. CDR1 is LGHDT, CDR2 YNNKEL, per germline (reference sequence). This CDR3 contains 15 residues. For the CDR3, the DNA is TGTGCCAGCAGCCAACGGGACAACTATAATTCACCCCTCCACTTT. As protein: CASSQRDNYNSPLHF.